This T cell receptor beta chain was documented in a study of blood T cells in healthy people across ages. The table lists this clonotype with a few counts. There were healthy Caucasian individuals from Russia, aged roughly 6 to 100, serving as donors. A minimum of 6 micrograms of total RNA was extracted per sample. The CDR3 is made up of 17 amino acids. Trimming took off 0 bases at V and 6 bases at J, with 18 bases between the two ends. CDR1 is LGHNA, CDR2 YSLEER, per germline. Alongside a J-beta primer mix, a sample-barcoded 5' primer served in a second PCR lasting roughly 7 to 11 cycles. From the 5' RACE reads, TCRdb called clonotypes with MiXCR, one entry per CDR3 protein. The sample has about 800,000 distinct CDR3 sequences; around a quarter are singletons. These records were also assigned to another study, of T cells of mothers and their children.

This sequence originates from a boy younger than 18 in good health. The sequencing input was blood. This chain connects TRBV4-3 to TRBJ2-1, with a weak D call TRBD2 (5 bases). The CDR3 region has the DNA TGCGCCAGCAGCCAAGAGGGAGCGGCAACGTCAACCAATGAGCAGTTCTTC. Translated: CASSQEGAATSTNEQFF.